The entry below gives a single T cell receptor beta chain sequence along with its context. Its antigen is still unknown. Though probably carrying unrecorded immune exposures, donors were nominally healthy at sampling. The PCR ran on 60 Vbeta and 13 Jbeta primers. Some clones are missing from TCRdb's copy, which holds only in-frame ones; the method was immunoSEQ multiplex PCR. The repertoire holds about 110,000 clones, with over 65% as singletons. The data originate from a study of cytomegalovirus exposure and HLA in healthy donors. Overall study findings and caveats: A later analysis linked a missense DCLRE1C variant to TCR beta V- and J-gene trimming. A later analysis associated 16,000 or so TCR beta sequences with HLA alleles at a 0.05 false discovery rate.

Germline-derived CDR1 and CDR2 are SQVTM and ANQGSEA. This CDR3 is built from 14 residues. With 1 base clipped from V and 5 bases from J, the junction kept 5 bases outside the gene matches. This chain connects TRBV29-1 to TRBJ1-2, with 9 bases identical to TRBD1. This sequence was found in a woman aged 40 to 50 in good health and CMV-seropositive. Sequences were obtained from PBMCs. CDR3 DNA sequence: TGCAGCGTTGAAGGACAGGGGGGCAGTTATGGCTACACCTTC. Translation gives CSVEGQGGSYGYTF.